These 14 T cell receptor beta chains were all obtained from the same sample, sequenced in a study of OX40 agonist ivuxolimab in advanced cancers. Here immunoSEQ multiplex PCR was the method, and the copy in TCRdb shows in-frame clones only, minus some. The data show 45,000 or so clones, around 80% seen once. Sequencing was performed on CD4+ or CD8+ T cells sorted from blood, taken in a trial of the OX40 agonist ivuxolimab. These receptors all stem from an adult with an advanced solid tumor such as melanoma, head and neck, liver or kidney cancer.

The chain is built from TRBV5-1 and TRBJ1-5; no firm D call. Trimming pared 0 bases from V and 0 bases from J, leaving 4 bases between. CDR3 length: 14 amino acids. Germline CDR1 and CDR2: SGHRS and YFSETQ. CDR3 region: CASSLGTSNQPQHF. CDR3 DNA: TGCGCCAGCAGCTTGGGGACTAGCAATCAGCCCCAGCATTTT.

V is TRBV7-6 and J is TRBJ2-6, with D tentatively TRBD1 (5 bases). Germline V gene lookup returns CDR1 SGHVS and CDR2 FNYEAQ. V gave up 2 bases and J gave up 0 bases, with 11 bases separating them. This CDR3 has 17 residues. CDR3 protein: CASSLLGAFSGANVLTF. CDR3 DNA sequence: TGTGCCAGCAGCTTATTAGGGGCCTTCTCTGGGGCCAACGTCCTGACTTTC. The full variable domain, completed using reference TRBV7-6 and TRBJ2-6, is GAGVSQSPRYKVTKRGQDVALRCDPISGHVSLYWYRQALGQGPEFLTYFNYEAQQDKSGLPNDRFSAERPEGSISTLTIQRTEQRDSAMYRCASSLLGAFSGANVLTFGAGSRLTVL.

This sequence joins TRBV12-5 and TRBJ2-7; a weak D match, TRBD2 (6 bases). The germline V gene has CDR1 LGHNT and CDR2 FRNRAP. The V gene lost 5 bases and the J gene lost 6 bases, with 11 bases spanning the gap. The CDR3 runs to 12 residues. The CDR3, as DNA: TGTGCTAGTGGTCCCCCGGAGGGCGAGCAGTACTTC. This translates into CASGPPEGEQYF.

By sample share, this clone is medium-sized. The chain links TRBV6-5 to TRBJ2-7, with 9 positions matching TRBD2. Germline CDR1 reads MNHEY; CDR2 reads SVGAGI. V was pared by 7 bases and J by 4 bases, with 2 bases of the junction left unmatched. CDR3 length: 12 residues. The CDR3 region has the DNA TGTGCCAGCAAGACTAGCGGTTACGAGCAGTACTTC. Protein product: CASKTSGYEQYF.

V usage is TRBV10-2 and J usage is TRBJ2-7, with no clear D. The CDR3 contains 15 residues. The germline V gene encodes CDR1 WSHSY and CDR2 SAAADI. The ends were cut back, 6 bases at V and 2 bases at J, with 17 bases in the middle. The CDR3 DNA reads TGCGCCAGCAGCCCTATCTCAGGTAGGACCTACGAGCAGTACTTC. Translating it yields CASSPISGRTYEQYF.

The J gene is TRBJ2-3, the V gene TRBV6-5; 8 bases map to TRBD1. The CDR3 is 15 amino acids. Germline V CDR1 and CDR2: MNHEY, SVGAGI. Trimming took 7 bases from V and 4 from J; bases not matched to a gene: 10. CDR3 nucleotide sequence: TGTGCCAGCACCCTCGGACAGGGTTATGCAGATACGCAGTATTTT. Translating gives CASTLGQGYADTQYF.

The chain joins TRBV5-1 to TRBJ1-1; D is ambiguous. CDR3 length: 14 amino acids. The germline V gene encodes CDR1 SGHRS and CDR2 YFSETQ. The V end was cut by 2 bases, the J end by 1 base, with 9 bases between. Written as DNA, the CDR3 is TGCGCCAGCAGCTTTTATCGGGGGAACACTGAAGCTTTCTTT. This sequence encodes CASSFYRGNTEAFF. Full variable domain (rest looked up from reference TRBV5-1 and TRBJ1-1): KAGVTQTPRYLIKTRGQQVTLSCSPISGHRSVSWYQQTPGQGLQFLFEYFSETQRNKGNFPGRFSGRQFSNSRSEMNVSTLELGDSALYLCASSFYRGNTEAFFGQGTRLTVV.

This sequence joins TRBV6-4 and TRBJ1-3; no reliable D call. Trimming left V 0 bases short and J 1 base short, with 10 bases between. CDR1 is MRHNA and CDR2 is SNTAGT in the germline V gene. This CDR3 region has 16 residues. In nucleotides, the CDR3 is TGTGCCAGCAGTGACTCGAGAGGTAGTTCTGGAAACACCATATATTTT. This translates into CASSDSRGSSGNTIYF.

The rearrangement joins TRBV6-1 to TRBJ1-1; no definite D call. V was shortened by 2 bases and J by 4 bases, with 14 bases between the two germline ends. Germline loops: CDR1 MNHNS, CDR2 SASEGT. This CDR3 comprises 15 residues. The CDR3 sequence is CASSENLDLGTEAFF. Written as DNA, the CDR3 is TGTGCCAGCAGTGAAAATTTAGATCTGGGCACTGAAGCTTTCTTT.

A few counts support this clone. This chain connects TRBV6-6 to TRBJ2-6; 8 nucleotides align to TRBD1. The V segment lost 6 bases and the J segment 4 bases; nucleotides outside the gene matches: 8. The CDR3 is 16 residues long. Germline CDR1 and CDR2: MNHNY and SVGAGI (reference sequence). In nucleotides, the CDR3 is TGTGCCAGCAGCGACCAGGGGGCGGCGGGGGCCAACGTCCTGACTTTC. Its translation is CASSDQGAAGANVLTF.

This clone was seen a handful of times. The DNA of the CDR3 is TGTGCCAGCAGTCCGAGTTCCGGGACAGGGAACGAGCAGTACTTC. Translation: CASSPSSGTGNEQYF. The chain recombines TRBV2 with TRBJ2-7; 9 nucleotides line up with TRBD1. The CDR3 totals 15 residues. Germline-derived CDR1 and CDR2 are SNHLY and FYNNEI. J gave up 5 bases and V 5 bases, and 10 bases lay outside the gene matches.

The V and J genes are TRBV5-1 and TRBJ2-3; 14 bases fit TRBD2. Germline V gene data show CDR1 as SGHRS and CDR2 as YFSETQ. The CDR3 length is 15 residues. V shed 3 bases, J shed 5 bases, and the junction held 2 bases outside the gene matches. The CDR3 DNA reads as TGCGCCAGCAGCTCCGGGACTAGCGGGAGAGATACGCAGTATTTT. Encoded protein: CASSSGTSGRDTQYF.

The chain links TRBV5-5 to TRBJ1-1; 7 nucleotides agree with TRBD1. This CDR3 contains 13 residues. The germline CDR1 and CDR2 sequences are SGHKS and YYEKEE (reference sequence). Trimming at V came to 2 bases and at J to 4 bases, leaving 2 bases not matched to a gene. The CDR3 DNA follows: TGTGCCAGCAGCTTCTCAGGGGGCACTGAAGCTTTCTTT. Translated: CASSFSGGTEAFF.

The J gene is TRBJ1-4, the V gene TRBV7-7; TRBD1 aligns across 9 bases. This CDR3 has 18 residues. The V gene end was trimmed by 3 bases and the J gene end by 3 bases; junction bases not matched to a gene: 11. Germline CDR1 SSHAT, CDR2 FNYEAQ (reference sequence). The DNA of the CDR3 is TGTGCCAGCAGCTTTTGGACAGGGGAGGGGAGGGCTAATGAAAAACTGTTTTTT. Translation gives CASSFWTGEGRANEKLFF.